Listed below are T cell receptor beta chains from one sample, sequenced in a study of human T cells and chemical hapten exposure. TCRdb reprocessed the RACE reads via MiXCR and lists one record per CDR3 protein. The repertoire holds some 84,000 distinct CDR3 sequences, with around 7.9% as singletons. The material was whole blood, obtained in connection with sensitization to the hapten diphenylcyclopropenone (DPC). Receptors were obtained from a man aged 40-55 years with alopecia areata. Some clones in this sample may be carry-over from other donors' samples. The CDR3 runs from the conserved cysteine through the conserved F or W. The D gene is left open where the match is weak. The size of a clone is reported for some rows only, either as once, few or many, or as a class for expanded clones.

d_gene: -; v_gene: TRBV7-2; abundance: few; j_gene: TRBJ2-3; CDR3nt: TGTGCCAGCAGCTTAAGGGGGACTAGCACAGATACGCAGTATTTT; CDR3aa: CASSLRGTSTDTQYF
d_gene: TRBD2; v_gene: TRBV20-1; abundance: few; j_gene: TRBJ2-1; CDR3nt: TGCAGTGCACCAGCTAGCGGCCCCAATGAGCAGTTCTTC; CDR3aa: CSAPASGPNEQFF
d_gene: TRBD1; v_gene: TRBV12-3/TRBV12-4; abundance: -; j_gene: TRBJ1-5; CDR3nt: TGTGCCAGCAACCAGGGGCAGGGGGTCCAGCCCCAGCATTTT; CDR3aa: CASNQGQGVQPQHF
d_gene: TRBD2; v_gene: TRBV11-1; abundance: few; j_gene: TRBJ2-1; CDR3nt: TGTGCCAGCAGCTTAGGGCTAGCGGGAGTTCGTGGTGAGCAGTTCTTC; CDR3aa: CASSLGLAGVRGEQFF
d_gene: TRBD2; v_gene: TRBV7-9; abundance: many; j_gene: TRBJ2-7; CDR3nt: TGTGCCAGCAGCTTAGCAGGTAGCGGGAGTAGTTACGAGCAGTACTTC; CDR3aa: CASSLAGSGSSYEQYF
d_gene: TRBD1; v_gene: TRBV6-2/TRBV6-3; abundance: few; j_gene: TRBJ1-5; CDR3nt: TGTGCCAGCAGTTTCGACAGGGGCGACTATAGCAATCAGCCCCAGCATTTT; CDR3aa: CASSFDRGDYSNQPQHF
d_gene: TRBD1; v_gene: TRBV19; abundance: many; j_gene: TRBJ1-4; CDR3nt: TGTGCCAGTAGTATGCCCACAGGGGGCTCCGAAAAACTGTTTTTT; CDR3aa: CASSMPTGGSEKLFF
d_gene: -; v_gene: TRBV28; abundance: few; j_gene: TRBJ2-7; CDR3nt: TGTGCCAGCGTAGACGTCTCCTACGAGCAGTACTTC; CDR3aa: CASVDVSYEQYF
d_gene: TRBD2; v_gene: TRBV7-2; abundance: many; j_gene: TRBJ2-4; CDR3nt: TGTGCCAGCAGCCAAGGACTAGCGGGAGGGCCCTTGTACTTC; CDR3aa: CASSQGLAGGPLYF
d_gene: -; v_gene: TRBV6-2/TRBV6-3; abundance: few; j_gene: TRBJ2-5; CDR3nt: TGTGGCGCGAGTACAGGCCAAGAGACCCAGTACTTC; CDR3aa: CGASTGQETQYF
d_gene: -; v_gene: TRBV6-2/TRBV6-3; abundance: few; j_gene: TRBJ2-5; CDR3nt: TGTGCCAGCAGTTACGGCGGAAGCCAAGAGACCCAGTACTTC; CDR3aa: CASSYGGSQETQYF
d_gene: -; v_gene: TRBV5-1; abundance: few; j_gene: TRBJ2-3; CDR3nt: TGCGCCAGCAGCTTGGGGCCCGGGCCCCCTAGCACAGATACGCAGTATTTT; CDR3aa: CASSLGPGPPSTDTQYF
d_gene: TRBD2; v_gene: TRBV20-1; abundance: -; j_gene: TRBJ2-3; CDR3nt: TGCAGTGCCAATAAAGCGGGAGTCACAGATACGCAGTATTTT; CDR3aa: CSANKAGVTDTQYF
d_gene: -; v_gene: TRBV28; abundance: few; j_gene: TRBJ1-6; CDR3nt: TGTGCCAGCAGTTTTTTGGGACGGGATAATTCACCCCTCCACTTT; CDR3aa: CASSFLGRDNSPLHF
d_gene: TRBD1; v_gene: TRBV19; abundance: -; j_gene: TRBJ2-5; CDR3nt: TGTGCCAGTAGTATAGTCGACCGGGACAGGGTGTTCCAAGAGACCCAGTACTTC; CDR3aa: CASSIVDRDRVFQETQYF
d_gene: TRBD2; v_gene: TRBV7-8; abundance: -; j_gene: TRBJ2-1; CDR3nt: TGTGCCAGCAGCTTAGGTCGGACTAGCGGGAGCTATGAGCAGTTCTTC; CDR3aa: CASSLGRTSGSYEQFF
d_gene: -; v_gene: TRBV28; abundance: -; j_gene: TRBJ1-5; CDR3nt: TGTGCCAGCAGTTTTGGGCAGGGGTATAGCAATCAGCCCCAGCATTTT; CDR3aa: CASSFGQGYSNQPQHF
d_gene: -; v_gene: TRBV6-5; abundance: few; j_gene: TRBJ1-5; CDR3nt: TGTGCCAGCAGTTACTCGGCTCGACAGAATCAGCCCCAGCATTTT; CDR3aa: CASSYSARQNQPQHF
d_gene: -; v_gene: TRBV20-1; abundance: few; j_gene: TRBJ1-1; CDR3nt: TGCAGTGCTATCCCCAGGGGCACTGAAGCTTTCTTT; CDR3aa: CSAIPRGTEAFF
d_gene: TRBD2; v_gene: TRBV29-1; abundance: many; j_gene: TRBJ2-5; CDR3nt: TGCAGCGTTGGGGGGGGACTGTGGGGACCAGAGACCCAGTACTTC; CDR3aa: CSVGGGLWGPETQYF
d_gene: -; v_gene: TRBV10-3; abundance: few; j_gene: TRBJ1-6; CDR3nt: TGTGCCATCAGTGAGTCACGGGTGAGCTCCTATAATTCACCCCTCCACTTT; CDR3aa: CAISESRVSSYNSPLHF
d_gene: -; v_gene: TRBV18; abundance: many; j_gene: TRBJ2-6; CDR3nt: TGTGCCAGCTCACCGCTCCAGGTACCCTCTGGGGCCAACGTCCTGACTTTC; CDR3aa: CASSPLQVPSGANVLTF
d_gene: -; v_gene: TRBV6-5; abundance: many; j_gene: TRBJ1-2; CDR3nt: TGTGCCAGCAGTAGAATCAGGGCAGGACTTAATGGCTACACCTTC; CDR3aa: CASSRIRAGLNGYTF
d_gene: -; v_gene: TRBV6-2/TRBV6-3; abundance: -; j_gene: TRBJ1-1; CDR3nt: TGTGCCAGCACCCAAAAGTGGACTGAAGCTTTCTTT; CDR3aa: CASTQKWTEAFF
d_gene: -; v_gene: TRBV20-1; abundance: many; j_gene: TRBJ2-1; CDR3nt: TGCAGTGCTAGGGACGCAGGGAATGAGCAGTTCTTC; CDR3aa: CSARDAGNEQFF
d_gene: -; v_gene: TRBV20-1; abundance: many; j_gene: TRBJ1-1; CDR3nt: TGCAGTGCTAGATACGGGAACACTGAAGCTTTCTTT; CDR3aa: CSARYGNTEAFF
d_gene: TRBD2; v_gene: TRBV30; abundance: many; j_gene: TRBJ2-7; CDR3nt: TGTGCCTGGAGTGCCGGACTAGGAGGCGAGCAGTACTTC; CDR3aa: CAWSAGLGGEQYF
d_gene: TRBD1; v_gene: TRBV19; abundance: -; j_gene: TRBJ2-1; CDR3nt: TGTGCCAGTAGGAAACAGGGGATCGACTACAATGAGCAGTTCTTC; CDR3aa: CASRKQGIDYNEQFF
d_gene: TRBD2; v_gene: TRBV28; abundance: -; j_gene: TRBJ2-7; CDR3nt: TGTGCCAGCAGTGACCAAGCGGGAGGGCTGCCCTACGAGCAGTACTTC; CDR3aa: CASSDQAGGLPYEQYF
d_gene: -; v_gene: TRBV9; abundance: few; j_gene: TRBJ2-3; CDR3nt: TGTGCCAGCAGCACTTCCCGTGAGCGGCAGTATTTT; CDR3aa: CASSTSRERQYF
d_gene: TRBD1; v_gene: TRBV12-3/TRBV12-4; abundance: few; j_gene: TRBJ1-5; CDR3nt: TGTGCCAGCAGTCCAGGGGGGGGCAATCAGCCCCAGCATTTT; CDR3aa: CASSPGGGNQPQHF
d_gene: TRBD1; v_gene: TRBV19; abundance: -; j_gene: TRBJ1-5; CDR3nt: TGTGCCAGTAGCCAACGACAGGGGATTCGTCAGCCCCAGCATTTT; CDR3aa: CASSQRQGIRQPQHF
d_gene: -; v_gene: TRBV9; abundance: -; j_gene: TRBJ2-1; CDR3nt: TGTGCCAGCAGCCCAACTAGTGTCGTCGGCAATGAGCAGTTCTTC; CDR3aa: CASSPTSVVGNEQFF
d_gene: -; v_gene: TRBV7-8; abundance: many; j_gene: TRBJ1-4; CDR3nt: TGTGCCAGCAGCTTTTCGCTTCAGGGCCTAGGGGCAACTAATGAAAAACTGTTTTTT; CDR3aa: CASSFSLQGLGATNEKLFF
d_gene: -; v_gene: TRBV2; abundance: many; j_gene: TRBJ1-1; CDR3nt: TGTGCCAGCAAGATGGGGAGCACTGAAGCTTTCTTT; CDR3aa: CASKMGSTEAFF
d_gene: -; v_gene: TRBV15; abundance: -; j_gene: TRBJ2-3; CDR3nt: TGTGCCACCAGCGCCTGGGGGGCCCCAGATACGCAGTATTTT; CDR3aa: CATSAWGAPDTQYF
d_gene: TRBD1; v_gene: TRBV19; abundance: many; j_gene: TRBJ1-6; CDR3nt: TGTGCCAGTAGTTTGGACAGGGCCTCACCCCTCCACTTT; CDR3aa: CASSLDRASPLHF
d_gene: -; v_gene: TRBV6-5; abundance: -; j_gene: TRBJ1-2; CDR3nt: TGTGCCAGCAGACACCAGGGTCGCGAGTCCTATGGCTACACCTTC; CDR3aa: CASRHQGRESYGYTF
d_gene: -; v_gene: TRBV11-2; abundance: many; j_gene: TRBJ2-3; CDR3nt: TGTGCCAGCAGGAGACAGGGAGGAACAGATACGCAGTATTTT; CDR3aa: CASRRQGGTDTQYF
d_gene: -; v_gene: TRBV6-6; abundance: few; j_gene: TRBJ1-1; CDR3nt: TGTGCCAGCACCCCGCCCCCCGGTAAAGCTTTCTTT; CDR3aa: CASTPPPGKAFF
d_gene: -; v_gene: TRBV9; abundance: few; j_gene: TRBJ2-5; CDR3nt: TGTGCCAGCAGCCCCCGTCAGCAGCAGACCCAGTACTTC; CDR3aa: CASSPRQQQTQYF
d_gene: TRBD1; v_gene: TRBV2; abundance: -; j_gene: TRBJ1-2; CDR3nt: TGTGCCAGCAGTTCGACCGGGACAGGGGCCCCTGGCTACACCTTC; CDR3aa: CASSSTGTGAPGYTF
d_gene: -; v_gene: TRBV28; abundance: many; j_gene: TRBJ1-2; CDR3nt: TGTGCCAGCAGTACGGGGGGGGAAAACTATGGCTACACCTTC; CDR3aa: CASSTGGENYGYTF
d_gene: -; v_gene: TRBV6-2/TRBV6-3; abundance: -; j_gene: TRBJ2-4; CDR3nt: TGTGCCAGCAGGAACGCAGGGAATAAAAACATTCAGTACTTC; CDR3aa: CASRNAGNKNIQYF
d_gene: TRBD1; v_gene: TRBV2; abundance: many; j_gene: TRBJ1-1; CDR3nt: TGTGCCAGCAGTCCTAGACAGGGGGCGGTGGTGGAAGCTTTCTTT; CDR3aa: CASSPRQGAVVEAFF
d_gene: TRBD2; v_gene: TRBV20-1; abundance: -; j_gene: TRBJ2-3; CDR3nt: TGCAGTGCTAGCCCCCCTCTAGCGGGAGGGGCCACAGATACGCAGTATTTT; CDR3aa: CSASPPLAGGATDTQYF
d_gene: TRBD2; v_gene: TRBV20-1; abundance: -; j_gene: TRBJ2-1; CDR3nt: TGCAGTGCTAGACGCGCTAGCGGGACCCACAATGAGCAGTTCTTC; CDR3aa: CSARRASGTHNEQFF
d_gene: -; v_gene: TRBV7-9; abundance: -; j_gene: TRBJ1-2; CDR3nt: TGTGCCAGCAGCTTAGGGGGGCCCATAGGCTACACCTTC; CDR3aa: CASSLGGPIGYTF
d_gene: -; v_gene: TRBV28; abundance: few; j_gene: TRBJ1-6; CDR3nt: TGTGCCAGCAGCCCCCCCCCGGTGAGCCCCTATAATTCACCCCTCCACTTT; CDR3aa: CASSPPPVSPYNSPLHF
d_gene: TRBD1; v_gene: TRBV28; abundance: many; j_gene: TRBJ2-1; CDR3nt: TGTGCCAGCAGGGTAGGGACAGGCAAATACAATGAGCAGTTCTTC; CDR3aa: CASRVGTGKYNEQFF
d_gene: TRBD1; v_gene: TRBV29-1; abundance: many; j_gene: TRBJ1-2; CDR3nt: TGCAGCGCCGTGACAGGGGGTGGCTATGGCTACACCTTC; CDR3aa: CSAVTGGGYGYTF